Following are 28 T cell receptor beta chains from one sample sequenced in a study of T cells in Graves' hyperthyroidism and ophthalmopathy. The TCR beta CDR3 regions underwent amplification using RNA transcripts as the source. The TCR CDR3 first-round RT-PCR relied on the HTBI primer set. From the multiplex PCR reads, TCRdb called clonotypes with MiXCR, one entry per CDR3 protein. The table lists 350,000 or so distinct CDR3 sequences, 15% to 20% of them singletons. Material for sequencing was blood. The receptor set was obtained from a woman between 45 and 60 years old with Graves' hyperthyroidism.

The chain's CDR3 is CASSEDTGPVTGELFF. The CDR3 nucleotides are TGTGCCAGCAGTGAAGATACAGGGCCCGTTACCGGGGAGCTGTTTTTT. The gene calls are TRBV6-1 and TRBJ2-2, with D perhaps matching TRBD1 (6 bases). Germline V gene sequence: CDR1 MNHNS, CDR2 SASEGT. This CDR3 has 16 amino acids. V shed 1 base and J shed 5 bases, with 14 bases lying between them.

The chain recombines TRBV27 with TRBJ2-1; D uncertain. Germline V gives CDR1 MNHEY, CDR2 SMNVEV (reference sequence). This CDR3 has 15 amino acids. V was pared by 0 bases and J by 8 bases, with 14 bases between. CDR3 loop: CASSLSIYQFHEQFF. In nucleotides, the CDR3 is TGTGCCAGCAGTTTATCGATATATCAATTCCATGAGCAGTTCTTC.

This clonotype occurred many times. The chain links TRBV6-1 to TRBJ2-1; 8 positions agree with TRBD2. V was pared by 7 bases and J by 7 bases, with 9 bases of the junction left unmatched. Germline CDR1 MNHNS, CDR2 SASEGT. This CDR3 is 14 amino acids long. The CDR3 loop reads CASKLSGVFNEQFF. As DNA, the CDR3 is TGTGCCAGCAAACTTAGCGGGGTTTTTAATGAGCAGTTCTTC.

This chain's CDR3 is CASSEGQFYEQYV. The CDR3 DNA reads TGTGCCAGCAGTGAAGGACAGTTCTACGAGCAGTACGTC. The chain recombines TRBV2 with TRBJ2-7; TRBD1 might be the D (5 bases). V gave up 1 base and J gave up 3 bases, with 7 bases separating them. The CDR3 covers 13 residues. Per the germline V gene, CDR1 is SNHLY and CDR2 is FYNNEI.

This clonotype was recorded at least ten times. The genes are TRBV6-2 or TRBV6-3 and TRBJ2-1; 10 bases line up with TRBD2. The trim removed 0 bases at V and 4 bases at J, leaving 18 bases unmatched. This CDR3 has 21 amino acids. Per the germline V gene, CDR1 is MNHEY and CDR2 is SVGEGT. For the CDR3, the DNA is TGTGCCAGCAGTTACTCGATCCGGGACAGCTCCCTAGCGGGAGTTTACAATGAGCAGTTCTTC. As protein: CASSYSIRDSSLAGVYNEQFF.

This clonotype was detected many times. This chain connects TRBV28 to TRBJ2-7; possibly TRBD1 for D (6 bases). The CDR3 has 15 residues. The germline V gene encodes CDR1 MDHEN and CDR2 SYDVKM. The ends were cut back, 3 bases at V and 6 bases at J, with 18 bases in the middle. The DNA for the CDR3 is TGTGCCAGCAGTTTTCTTCCCTCTAACAGGGTCGAGCAGTACTTC. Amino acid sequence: CASSFLPSNRVEQYF.

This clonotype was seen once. The CDR3 sequence is CASGPWGGLGNQPQHF. The CDR3, as DNA: TGTGCCAGCGGTCCCTGGGGAGGGTTGGGCAATCAGCCCCAGCATTTT. The rearrangement links TRBV27 to TRBJ1-5; D is undetermined. Germline lookup yields CDR1 MNHEY and CDR2 SMNVEV (reference sequence). Deletions cut 8 bases from V and 2 bases from J, with 19 bases between. The CDR3 sequence is 16 residues long.

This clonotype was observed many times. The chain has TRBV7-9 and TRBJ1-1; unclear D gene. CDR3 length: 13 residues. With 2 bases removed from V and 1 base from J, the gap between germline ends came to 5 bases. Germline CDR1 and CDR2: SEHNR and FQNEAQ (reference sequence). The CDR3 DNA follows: TGTGCCAGCAGCTTACACGGGAACACTGAAGCTTTCTTT. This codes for CASSLHGNTEAFF.

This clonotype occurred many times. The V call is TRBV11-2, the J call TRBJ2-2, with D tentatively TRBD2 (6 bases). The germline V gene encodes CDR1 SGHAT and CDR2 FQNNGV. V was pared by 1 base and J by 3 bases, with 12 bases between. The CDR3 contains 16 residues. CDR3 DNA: TGTGCCAGCAGCTTAGTAGGAGAGCGGGACACCGGGGAGCTGTTTTTT. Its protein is CASSLVGERDTGELFF.

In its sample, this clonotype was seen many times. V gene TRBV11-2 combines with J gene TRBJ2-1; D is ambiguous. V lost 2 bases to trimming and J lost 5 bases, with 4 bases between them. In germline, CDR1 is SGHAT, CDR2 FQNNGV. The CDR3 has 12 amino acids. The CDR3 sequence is CASSLIDNEQFF. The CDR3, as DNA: TGTGCCAGCAGCTTAATTGACAATGAGCAGTTCTTC.

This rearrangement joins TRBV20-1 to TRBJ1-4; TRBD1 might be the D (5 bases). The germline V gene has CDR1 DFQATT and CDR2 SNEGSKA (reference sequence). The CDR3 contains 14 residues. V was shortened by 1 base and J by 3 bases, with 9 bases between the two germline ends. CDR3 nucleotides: TGCAGTGCTAGAGTGGGGACTTCTAATGAAAAACTGTTTTTT. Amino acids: CSARVGTSNEKLFF.

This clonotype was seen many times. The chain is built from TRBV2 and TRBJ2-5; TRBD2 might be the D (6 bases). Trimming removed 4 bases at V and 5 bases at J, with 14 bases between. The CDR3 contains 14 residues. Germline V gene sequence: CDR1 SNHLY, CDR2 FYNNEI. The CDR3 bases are TGTGCCAGCAGTGTGGCGGGGCGAGAGGAGACCCAGTACTTC. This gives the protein CASSVAGREETQYF. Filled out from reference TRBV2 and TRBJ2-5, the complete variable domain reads EPEVTQTPSHQVTQMGQEVILRCVPISNHLYFYWYRQILGQKVEFLVSFYNNEISEKSEIFDDQFSVERPDGSNFTLKIRSTKLEDSAMYFCASSVAGREETQYFGPGTRLLVL.

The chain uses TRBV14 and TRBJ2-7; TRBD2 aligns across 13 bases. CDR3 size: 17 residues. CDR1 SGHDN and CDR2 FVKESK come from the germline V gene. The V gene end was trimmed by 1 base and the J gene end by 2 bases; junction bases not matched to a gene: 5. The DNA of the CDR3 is TGTGCCAGCAGCCAAGGGCCGACTAGCGGGAGGACCTACGAGCAGTACTTC. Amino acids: CASSQGPTSGRTYEQYF.

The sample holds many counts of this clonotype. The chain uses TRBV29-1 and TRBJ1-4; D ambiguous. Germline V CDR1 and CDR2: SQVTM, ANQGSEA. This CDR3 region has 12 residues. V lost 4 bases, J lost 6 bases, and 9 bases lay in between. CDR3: CSVGESDEKLFF. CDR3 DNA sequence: TGCAGCGTTGGGGAGTCGGATGAAAAACTGTTTTTT.

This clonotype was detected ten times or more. The CDR3 protein is CAISGDRAYGYTF. The CDR3 DNA reads TGTGCCATCAGTGGGGACAGGGCCTATGGCTACACCTTC. The chain uses TRBV10-3 and TRBJ1-2; 9 nucleotides match TRBD1. Germline assignment: CDR1 ENHRY and CDR2 SYGVKD. V lost 4 bases to trimming and J lost 4 bases; unmatched junction nucleotides: 1. The CDR3 loop spans 13 amino acids.

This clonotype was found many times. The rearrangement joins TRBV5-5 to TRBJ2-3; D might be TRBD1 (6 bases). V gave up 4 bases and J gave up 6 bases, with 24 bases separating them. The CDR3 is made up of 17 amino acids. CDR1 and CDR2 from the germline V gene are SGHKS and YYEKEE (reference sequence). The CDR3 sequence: CASSATGDPSGWDTQYF. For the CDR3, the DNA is TGTGCCAGCAGCGCGACAGGAGACCCATCCGGGTGGGATACGCAGTATTTT. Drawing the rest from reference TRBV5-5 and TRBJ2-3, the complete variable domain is DAGVTQSPTHLIKTRGQQVTLRCSPISGHKSVSWYQQVLGQGPQFIFQYYEKEERGRGNFPDRFSARQFPNYSSELNVNALLLGDSALYLCASSATGDPSGWDTQYFGPGTRLTVL.

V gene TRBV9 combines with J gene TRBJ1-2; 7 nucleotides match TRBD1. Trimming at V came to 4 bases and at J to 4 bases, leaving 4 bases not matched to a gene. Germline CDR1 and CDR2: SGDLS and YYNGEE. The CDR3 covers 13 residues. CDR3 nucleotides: TGTGCCAGCAGCAGGGGGCGAACCTATGGCTACACCTTC. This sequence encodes CASSRGRTYGYTF. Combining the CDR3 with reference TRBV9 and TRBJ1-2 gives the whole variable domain DSGVTQTPKHLITATGQRVTLRCSPRSGDLSVYWYQQSLDQGLQFLIQYYNGEERAKGNILERFSAQQFPDLHSELNLSSLELGDSALYFCASSRGRTYGYTFGSGTRLTVV.

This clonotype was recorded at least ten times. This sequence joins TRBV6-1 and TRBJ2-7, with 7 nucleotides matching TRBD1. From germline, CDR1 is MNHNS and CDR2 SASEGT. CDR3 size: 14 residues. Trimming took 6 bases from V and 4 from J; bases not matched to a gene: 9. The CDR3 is CASSPTGTLYEQYV. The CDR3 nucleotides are TGTGCCAGCAGCCCGACAGGGACCCTTTACGAGCAGTACGTC.

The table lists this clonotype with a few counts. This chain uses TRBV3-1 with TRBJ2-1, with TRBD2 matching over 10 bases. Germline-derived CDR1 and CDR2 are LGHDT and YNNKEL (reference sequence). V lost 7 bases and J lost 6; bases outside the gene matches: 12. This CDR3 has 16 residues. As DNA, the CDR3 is TGTGCCAGCACAAGGCTAGCGGGGGCGGCTGGCAATGAGCAGTTCTTC. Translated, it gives CASTRLAGAAGNEQFF.

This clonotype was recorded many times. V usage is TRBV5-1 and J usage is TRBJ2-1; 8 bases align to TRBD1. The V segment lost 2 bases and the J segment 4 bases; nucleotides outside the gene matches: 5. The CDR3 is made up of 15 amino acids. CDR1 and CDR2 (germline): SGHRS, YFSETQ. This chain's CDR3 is CASSLQGGKYNEQFF. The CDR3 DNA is TGCGCCAGCAGCTTACAGGGGGGAAAGTACAATGAGCAGTTCTTC.

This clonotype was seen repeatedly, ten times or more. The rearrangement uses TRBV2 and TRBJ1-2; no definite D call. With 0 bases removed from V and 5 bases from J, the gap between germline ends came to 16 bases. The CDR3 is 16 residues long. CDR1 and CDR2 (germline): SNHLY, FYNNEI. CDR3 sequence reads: CASSEALAYAFYGYTF. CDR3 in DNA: TGTGCCAGCAGTGAAGCTTTGGCGTACGCCTTTTATGGCTACACCTTC.

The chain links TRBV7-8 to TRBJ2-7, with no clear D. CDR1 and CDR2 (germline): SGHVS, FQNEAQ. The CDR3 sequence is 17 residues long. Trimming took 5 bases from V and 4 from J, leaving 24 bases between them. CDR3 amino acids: CASSHVSIGMGSYEQYV. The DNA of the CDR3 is TGTGCCAGCAGCCATGTAAGTATAGGGATGGGTTCATACGAGCAGTACGTC.

The CDR3: CASSQGTYEQFF. CDR3 sequence (DNA): TGTGCCAGCAGCCAAGGGACATATGAGCAGTTCTTC. V usage is TRBV14 and J usage is TRBJ2-1; tentatively, D is TRBD1 (5 bases). This CDR3 has 12 residues. Germline V gene data show CDR1 as SGHDN and CDR2 as FVKESK. Trimming pared 1 base from V and 8 bases from J, leaving 6 bases between.

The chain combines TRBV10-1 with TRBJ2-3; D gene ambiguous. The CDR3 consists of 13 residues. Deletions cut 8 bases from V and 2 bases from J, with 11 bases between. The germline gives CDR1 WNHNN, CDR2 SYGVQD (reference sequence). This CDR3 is CASLRSDTDTQYF. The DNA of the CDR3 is TGCGCCAGCCTTAGGTCCGACACAGATACGCAGTATTTT.

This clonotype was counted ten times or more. CDR3 coding DNA: TGTGCCAGCAGCTCACAGACAGGGGGAAGTGAGACCCAGTACTTC. Translation: CASSSQTGGSETQYF. The chain combines TRBV7-9 with TRBJ2-5; 9 bases agree with TRBD1. The CDR3 loop spans 15 amino acids. Trimming removed 4 bases from V and 5 bases from J; junction bases left unmatched: 8. Germline V gene data show CDR1 as SEHNR and CDR2 as FQNEAQ (reference sequence). The whole variable domain, remainder taken from reference TRBV7-9 and TRBJ2-5, is DTGVSQNPRHKITKRGQNVTFRCDPISEHNRLYWYRQTLGQGPEFLTYFQNEAQLEKSRLLSDRFSAERPKGSFSTLEIQRTEQGDSAMYLCASSSQTGGSETQYFGPGTRLLVL.

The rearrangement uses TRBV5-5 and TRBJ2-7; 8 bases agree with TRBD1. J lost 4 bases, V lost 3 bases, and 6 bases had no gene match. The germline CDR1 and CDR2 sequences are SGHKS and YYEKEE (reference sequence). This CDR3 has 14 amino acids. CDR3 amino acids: CASSWTGLFYEQYV. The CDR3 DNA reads TGTGCCAGCAGCTGGACAGGGCTGTTTTACGAGCAGTACGTC.

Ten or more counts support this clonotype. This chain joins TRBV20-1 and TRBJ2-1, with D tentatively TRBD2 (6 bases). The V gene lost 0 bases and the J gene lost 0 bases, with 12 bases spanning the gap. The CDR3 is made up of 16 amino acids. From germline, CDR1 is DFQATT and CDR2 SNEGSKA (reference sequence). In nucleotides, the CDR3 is TGCAGTGCTAGAGATATGGCGGGGCCCTCCTACAATGAGCAGTTCTTC. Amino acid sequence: CSARDMAGPSYNEQFF.

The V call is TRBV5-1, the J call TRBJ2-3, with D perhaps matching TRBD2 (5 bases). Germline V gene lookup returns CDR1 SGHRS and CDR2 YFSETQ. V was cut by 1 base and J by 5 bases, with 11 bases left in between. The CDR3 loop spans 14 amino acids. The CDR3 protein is CASSLSNRGDTQYF. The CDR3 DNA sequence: TGCGCCAGCAGCTTGTCTAATCGGGGAGATACGCAGTATTTT.